Below, 23 T cell receptor beta chains from the same sample are listed, as sequenced in a study of shared clonotypes between healthy human individuals. Assay: immunoSEQ multiplex PCR; the TCRdb copy retains only in-frame clones and omits some. The sample lists 110,000 or so clones; about 71% were seen once. The sequenced material came from memory CD8+ T cells sorted from blood. The subset was: CD45RO+ cells pooled with CCR7-negative TemRA cells. The receptors here all came from a woman aged 25 to 39 in good health.

The gene calls are TRBV30 and TRBJ1-2; TRBD1 might be the D (5 bases). The CDR3 consists of 12 residues. Between the trimmed V and J ends, which lost 1 base and 4 bases, there was a span of 7 bases. In germline, CDR1 is GTSNPN, CDR2 SVGIG (reference sequence). CDR3 DNA sequence: TGTGCCTGGAGTGGGGGCAGCTATGGCTACACCTTC. Residues: CAWSGGSYGYTF.

V usage is TRBV28 and J usage is TRBJ2-7; D remains unclear. The CDR3 is made up of 12 amino acids. CDR1 is MDHEN and CDR2 is SYDVKM in the germline V gene. Trimming stripped 2 bases from V and 5 bases from J, with 7 bases between. The CDR3 here is CASSLRTDEQYF. The CDR3 DNA reads TGTGCCAGCAGTTTAAGGACGGACGAGCAGTACTTC.

The V and J genes are TRBV15 and TRBJ1-2; D unresolved. Between the trimmed V and J ends, which lost 5 bases and 5 bases, there was a span of 18 bases. The CDR3 loop spans 15 amino acids. Per germline, CDR1 LNHNV and CDR2 YYDKDF (reference sequence). The CDR3 coding sequence is TGTGCCACCAGCGAAGGTCGGGGAGGGAAATATGGCTACACCTTC. This translates into CATSEGRGGKYGYTF.

This sequence joins TRBV2 and TRBJ2-5; D gene ambiguous. Germline V CDR1 and CDR2: SNHLY, FYNNEI. The length of the CDR3 is 16 residues. V shed 4 bases and J shed 3 bases, with 18 bases lying between them. CDR3 DNA: TGTGCCAGCAGTGGGCGAGTAGCTCCCCCGAAAGAGACCCAGTACTTC. Encoded protein: CASSGRVAPPKETQYF.

This rearrangement joins TRBV9 to TRBJ1-2; D remains ambiguous. The CDR3 is 16 residues long. Trimming left V 3 bases short and J 8 bases short, with 23 bases between. Germline V lookup: CDR1 SGDLS, CDR2 YYNGEE. The CDR3 reads CASSDSLQPVPKGYTF. The CDR3 DNA reads as TGTGCCAGCAGCGACTCTCTGCAGCCCGTTCCCAAAGGCTACACCTTC.

V gene TRBV14 combines with J gene TRBJ2-7; TRBD2 agrees at 9 bases. This CDR3 region has 14 residues. The germline V gene has CDR1 SGHDN and CDR2 FVKESK. With V trimmed by 4 bases and J by 5 bases, 6 bases remained unmatched. The CDR3 sequence is CASSLASGVHEQYF. The CDR3 region has the DNA TGTGCCAGCAGCCTAGCTAGCGGGGTGCACGAGCAGTACTTC. The full variable domain, completed using reference TRBV14 and TRBJ2-7, is EAGVTQFPSHSVIEKGQTVTLRCDPISGHDNLYWYRRVMGKEIKFLLHFVKESKQDESGMPNNRFLAERTGGTYSTLKVQPAELEDSGVYFCASSLASGVHEQYFGPGTRLTVT.

This clone appeared once. The chain couples TRBV6-4 to TRBJ1-5; D not resolved. Trimming took off 5 bases at V and 0 bases at J, with 11 bases between the two ends. Germline V gives CDR1 MRHNA, CDR2 SNTAGT. The length of the CDR3 is 15 residues. The CDR3 reads CASSLVADSNQPQHF. CDR3 sequence (DNA): TGTGCCAGCAGTTTGGTAGCGGATAGCAATCAGCCCCAGCATTTT.

In its sample, this clone was seen a few times. This chain connects TRBV18 to TRBJ1-1; no firm D call. CDR3 size: 14 residues. V dropped 2 bases and J dropped 6 bases, with 13 bases sitting between them. The germline gives CDR1 KGHSH, CDR2 LQKENI. CDR3 nucleotide sequence: TGTGCCAGCTCACCATCTGCCCATACGGCTGAAGCTTTCTTT. It encodes CASSPSAHTAEAFF.

The chain employs TRBV4-1 and TRBJ1-2; the match to TRBD1 covers 8 bases. CDR3 length: 14 amino acids. Unmatched junction bases numbered 7, after V lost 3 bases and J lost 7 bases. Germline CDR1 is MGHRA and CDR2 is YSYEKL. CDR3 in amino acids: CASSHLGQGVGYTF. The DNA of the CDR3 is TGCGCCAGCAGCCACTTAGGACAGGGAGTTGGCTACACCTTC.

The gene calls are TRBV28 and TRBJ2-7, with D perhaps given as TRBD1 or TRBD2 (5 bases each). V was pared by 5 bases and J by 4 bases, with 21 bases between. The CDR3 consists of 16 residues. Germline V gene lookup returns CDR1 MDHEN and CDR2 SYDVKM. The CDR3 DNA reads TGTGCCAGCAGTCACACGCTCGGGGCCAGGGCGTACGAGCAGTACTTC. The encoded protein is CASSHTLGARAYEQYF. Using reference TRBV28 and TRBJ2-7 for the parts outside the CDR3, the full variable domain is DVKVTQSSRYLVKRTGEKVFLECVQDMDHENMFWYRQDPGLGLRLIYFSYDVKMKEKGDIPEGYSVSREKKERFSLILESASTNQTSMYLCASSHTLGARAYEQYFGPGTRLTVT.

This clone was seen once. The chain has TRBV7-2 and TRBJ2-5; 8 nucleotides line up with TRBD2. The J call may be wrong; the DNA end is better matched by TRBJ2-7. Germline values: CDR1 SGHTA, CDR2 FQGNSA. The CDR3 spans 15 residues. DNA of the CDR3: TGTGCCAGCAGCTTATGGGCGGGAGGAAGCTACGAGCAGTACTTC. Translation: CASSLWAGGSYEQYF.

With respect to this clone: The junction and the germline gene differ at one end; a read error may be behind it. V is TRBV5-1 and J is TRBJ1-1; D unresolved. The CDR3 is 9 amino acids. Germline V gene data show CDR1 as SGHRS and CDR2 as YFSETQ. The chain's CDR3 is CASSFNRLF. In DNA form, the CDR3 reads TGCGCCAGCAGCTTTAACCGCCTCTTT.

The V gene is TRBV11-2, the J gene TRBJ2-5; tentative D call: TRBD2 (6 bases). The better agreement between TRBJ2-7 and the DNA end casts doubt on the J call. Per the germline V gene, CDR1 is SGHAT and CDR2 is FQNNGV. This CDR3 has 14 amino acids. The CDR3: CASSLGGATYEQYF. DNA for the CDR3: TGTGCCAGCAGCTTAGGCGGGGCCACCTACGAGCAGTACTTC.

The chain recombines TRBV6-6 with TRBJ2-1, with TRBD2 identical over 13 bases. The CDR3 is 14 amino acids. The germline CDR1 and CDR2 sequences are MNHNY and SVGAGI (reference sequence). The V gene end was trimmed by 5 bases and the J gene end by 8 bases; junction bases not matched to a gene: 3. The CDR3 reads CASSDGLAGDEQFF. The CDR3 coding sequence is TGTGCCAGCAGTGACGGACTAGCGGGAGATGAGCAGTTCTTC.

V is TRBV11-2 and J is TRBJ1-1; possible D gene TRBD1, 6 bases. This CDR3 spans 16 amino acids. Trimming stripped 0 bases from V and 5 bases from J, with 16 bases between. The germline CDR1 and CDR2 sequences are SGHAT and FQNNGV. The CDR3, as DNA: TGTGCCAGCAGCTTAGATCTGGCCAGGGGTTATACTGAAGCTTTCTTT. It yields the protein CASSLDLARGYTEAFF.

The chain uses TRBV19 and TRBJ1-2; D uncertain. The CDR3 length is 13 residues. Trimming took off 5 bases at V and 0 bases at J, with 7 bases between the two ends. Germline V gene data show CDR1 as LNHDA and CDR2 as SQIVND (reference sequence). The CDR3 is CASSWAPNYGYTF. The CDR3 bases are TGTGCCAGTAGTTGGGCACCTAACTATGGCTACACCTTC.

The gene calls are TRBV6-6 and TRBJ2-1; 8 bases are shared with TRBD2. V lost 6 bases and J lost 9; bases outside the gene matches: 7. Germline V gene data show CDR1 as MNHNY and CDR2 as SVGAGI (reference sequence). The CDR3 extends over 13 amino acids. The CDR3 region is CASRSPAGVEQFF. CDR3 DNA: TGTGCCAGCAGGTCTCCAGCGGGAGTTGAGCAGTTCTTC.

The rearrangement joins TRBV28 to TRBJ2-5; 7 bases align to TRBD1. Germline V gives CDR1 MDHEN, CDR2 SYDVKM. V dropped 5 bases and J dropped 6; count of bases not matched to a gene: 9. CDR3 length: 14 residues. The CDR3 DNA reads as TGTGCCAGCAGTCCCCCCGCAGGGGGACAGACCCAGTACTTC. Encoded protein: CASSPPAGGQTQYF.

The rearrangement uses TRBV19 and TRBJ2-7, with D tentatively TRBD2 (6 bases). V was cut by 5 bases and J by 5 bases, with 19 bases left in between. CDR1 is LNHDA and CDR2 is SQIVND in the germline V gene (reference sequence). This CDR3 has 15 residues. Here the CDR3 reads CASSPLEGLGNEQYF. Here the CDR3 DNA reads TGTGCCAGTAGTCCGCTGGAGGGCCTGGGGAACGAGCAGTACTTC. The entire variable domain, with the rest obtained from reference TRBV19 and TRBJ2-7, is as follows: DGGITQSPKYLFRKEGQNVTLSCEQNLNHDAMYWYRQDPGQGLRLIYYSQIVNDFQKGDIAEGYSVSREKKESFPLTVTSAQKNPTAFYLCASSPLEGLGNEQYFGPGTRLTVT.

The chain employs TRBV7-8 and TRBJ1-4, with 9 bases aligning to TRBD1. Unmatched junction bases numbered 8, after V lost 5 bases and J lost 7 bases. Germline CDR1 and CDR2: SGHVS and FQNEAQ. This CDR3 comprises 15 residues. This CDR3 reads CASSMNRGPSEKLFF. The DNA of the CDR3 is TGTGCCAGCAGCATGAACAGGGGGCCGTCTGAAAAACTGTTTTTT.

The rearrangement joins TRBV6-4 to TRBJ2-6; TRBD1 agrees at 7 bases. Trimming cost V 3 bases and J 0 bases; bases outside gene matches: 5. The CDR3 extends over 17 amino acids. Germline V gene data show CDR1 as MRHNA and CDR2 as SNTAGT. The CDR3 here is CASSEQGTASGANVLTF. Written as DNA, the CDR3 is TGTGCCAGCAGTGAGCAGGGGACAGCCTCTGGGGCCAACGTCCTGACTTTC.

This chain connects TRBV29-1 to TRBJ2-7; no clear D. The CDR3 length is 12 residues. Trimming took off 6 bases at V and 0 bases at J, with 9 bases between the two ends. Germline lookup yields CDR1 SQVTM and CDR2 ANQGSEA. CDR3 nucleotides: TGCAGCGTAGCTCGTAGCTCCTACGAGCAGTACTTC. Encoded protein: CSVARSSYEQYF.

The chain links TRBV28 to TRBJ2-7, with 7 bases that match TRBD1. The CDR3 covers 18 residues. The germline V gene encodes CDR1 MDHEN and CDR2 SYDVKM. The junction had 19 bases not matched to a gene; V was cut back by 5 bases and J by 3 bases. DNA for the CDR3: TGTGCCAGCAGTCCACTAGGGACAGCTCTGCGTAGAATCTACGAGCAGTACTTC. Its translation is CASSPLGTALRRIYEQYF.